Presented here are 10 T cell receptor beta chains from one specimen sequenced in a study of cytomegalovirus exposure and HLA in healthy donors. The PCR employed 60 Vbeta primers together with 13 Jbeta primers. Clones were read by immunoSEQ multiplex PCR, and TCRdb kept only the in-frame ones, dropping some. The sample has about 130,000 clones. Sequenced: PBMCs. These receptors were obtained from a man between 18 and 29 years old in good health and CMV-seronegative.

The CDR3, as DNA: TGTGCCAGCAGCGCGAGACAGGGGGGCAATCAGCCCCAGCATTTT. Amino acids: CASSARQGGNQPQHF. This chain joins TRBV7-9 and TRBJ1-5; 9 bases match TRBD1. The V and J ends lost 5 bases and 2 bases, in that order; junction bases with no gene match: 4. The CDR3 extends over 15 amino acids. Germline CDR1 reads SEHNR; CDR2 reads FQNEAQ (reference sequence).

This chain connects TRBV11-2 to TRBJ1-1; TRBD1 matches at 9 bases. V lost 5 bases and J lost 0; bases outside the gene matches: 7. This CDR3 comprises 16 residues. CDR1 SGHAT and CDR2 FQNNGV come from the germline V gene. DNA of the CDR3: TGTGCCAGCAGCCCTAACCGGGACAGGGTGAACACTGAAGCTTTCTTT. Encoded protein: CASSPNRDRVNTEAFF.

This chain uses TRBV5-4 with TRBJ1-4; a possible D gene is TRBD1 (6 bases). V lost 5 bases and J lost 2, with 19 bases in between. Germline V gene data show CDR1 as SGHNT and CDR2 as YYREEE (reference sequence). The CDR3 contains 17 residues. The DNA of the CDR3 is TGTGCCAGCAGTCCGGGACAAGTTACCAGCACTAATGAAAAACTGTTTTTT. Translated, it gives CASSPGQVTSTNEKLFF.

The genes are TRBV7-3 and TRBJ1-2; TRBD1 matches at 8 bases. Germline-derived CDR1 and CDR2 are SGHTA and FQGTGA. The junction had 6 bases not matched to a gene; V was cut back by 6 bases and J by 6 bases. There are 13 residues in the CDR3. CDR3 nucleotides: TGTGCCAGCAGGGTTGGACAGGGTGATGGCTACACCTTC. As protein: CASRVGQGDGYTF.

The chain has TRBV28 and TRBJ1-6; possible D gene TRBD1, 5 bases. The germline V gene encodes CDR1 MDHEN and CDR2 SYDVKM. The CDR3 length is 17 residues. The CDR3 protein is CASRHSRGFRVNSPLHF. CDR3 coding DNA: TGTGCGTCAAGGCACAGTAGGGGTTTCAGGGTTAATTCACCCCTCCACTTT.

V gene TRBV4-1 combines with J gene TRBJ1-4, with D possibly matching TRBD1 (5 bases). The CDR3 is 15 amino acids. V was trimmed by 6 bases and J by 5 bases, leaving 16 bases between them. CDR1 is MGHRA, CDR2 YSYEKL, per germline. In DNA form, the CDR3 reads TGCGCCAGCAGTCATGGAAGACGGACAAATGAAAAACTGTTTTTT. This gives the protein CASSHGRRTNEKLFF.

This chain links TRBV6-5 with TRBJ2-7; the D gene is possibly TRBD2 (5 bases). V was cut by 4 bases and J by 0 bases, with 13 bases left in between. The germline V gene has CDR1 MNHEY and CDR2 SVGAGI. This CDR3 is built from 15 residues. The CDR3 bases are TGTGCCAGCAGTTCCCCGGACCGGGGCTCCTACGAGCAGTACTTC. Residues: CASSSPDRGSYEQYF.

The chain is built from TRBV6-1 and TRBJ2-7; D possibly corresponds to TRBD2 (6 bases). From germline, CDR1 is MNHNS and CDR2 SASEGT. The CDR3 spans 13 residues. Trimming pared 2 bases from V and 5 bases from J, leaving 10 bases between. The CDR3 protein is CASSEREFDEQYF. The CDR3 region has the DNA TGTGCCAGCAGTGAACGGGAGTTCGACGAGCAGTACTTC.

The V call is TRBV28, the J call TRBJ1-1; tentative D call: TRBD1 (5 bases). There are 12 residues in the CDR3. The V and J ends lost 3 bases and 6 bases respectively, with 8 bases between them. The germline gives CDR1 MDHEN, CDR2 SYDVKM. The CDR3 sequence is CASSFGDSEAFF. The CDR3 DNA follows: TGTGCCAGCAGTTTTGGGGACTCTGAAGCTTTCTTT.

The rearrangement links TRBV5-1 to TRBJ1-4, with D perhaps TRBD1 (6 bases). This CDR3 spans 14 amino acids. Trimming left V 7 bases short and J 6 bases short, with 16 bases between. Germline CDR1 is SGHRS and CDR2 is YFSETQ. The CDR3 region has the DNA TGCGCCAGCGCAAAGGGGGAAGCGTATGAAAAACTGTTTTTT. This translates into CASAKGEAYEKLFF.